This TCR beta chain came from a study of blood T cell repertoires in COVID-19. Study at large: Samples of COVID-19 (acute and convalescent) were obtained from the United States, Italy and Spain.

In the original analysis: Reference gene primers were amplified, and this amplification served to estimate nucleated cell counts. Here immunoSEQ multiplex PCR was the method, and the copy in TCRdb shows in-frame clones only, minus some. V, J and clone size were drawn from that table, and D and trimming were deduced from the DNA. The sample yields around 170,000 clones, around 83% seen once. Germline V gene sequence: CDR1 LGHDT, CDR2 YNNKEL (reference sequence). With 5 bases clipped from V and 8 bases from J, the junction kept 11 bases outside the gene matches. This CDR3 has 15 residues. The chain links TRBV3-1 (or the pseudogene TRBV3-2) to TRBJ1-4; 7 nucleotides line up with TRBD1. The source of this sequence is a human donor in a cohort sampled during active COVID-19. Sequencing used peripheral blood. CDR3 sequence reads: CASSFPTGSEEKLFF. The CDR3 DNA reads as TGTGCCAGCAGCTTCCCGACAGGGTCAGAAGAAAAACTGTTTTTT.